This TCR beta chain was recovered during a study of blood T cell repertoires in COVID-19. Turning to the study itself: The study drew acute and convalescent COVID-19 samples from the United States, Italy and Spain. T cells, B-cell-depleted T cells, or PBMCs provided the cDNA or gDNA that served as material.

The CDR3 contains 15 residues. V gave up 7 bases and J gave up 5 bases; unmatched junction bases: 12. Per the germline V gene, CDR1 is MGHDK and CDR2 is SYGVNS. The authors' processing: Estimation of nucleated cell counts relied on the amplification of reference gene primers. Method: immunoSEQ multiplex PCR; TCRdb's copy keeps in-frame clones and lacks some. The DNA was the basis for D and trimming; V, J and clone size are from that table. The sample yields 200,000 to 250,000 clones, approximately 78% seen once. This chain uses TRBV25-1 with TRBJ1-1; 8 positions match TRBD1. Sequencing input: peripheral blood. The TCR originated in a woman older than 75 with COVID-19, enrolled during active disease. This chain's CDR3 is CASIGPGGLGTEAFF. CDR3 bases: TGTGCCAGCATTGGGCCAGGGGGCCTAGGAACTGAAGCTTTCTTT. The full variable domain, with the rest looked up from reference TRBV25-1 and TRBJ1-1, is EADIYQTPRYLVIGTGKKITLECSQTMGHDKMYWYQQDPGMELHLIHYSYGVNSTEKGDLSSESTVSRIRTEHFPLTLESARPSHTSQYLCASIGPGGLGTEAFFGQGTRLTVV.